This TCR beta chain was retrieved from a study of post-analysis software for immune sequencing data. Study at large: The disease courses spanned relapsing-remitting, secondary progressive and progressive-relapsing forms of multiple sclerosis. Study findings and constraints: By F measure, samples from a shared preparation batch strongly co-clustered. A few TRBV segments occurring more often in patients than controls included TRBV5-6, TRBV5-1 and TRBV20-1.

Carried by the TCR beta cDNA libraries were unique molecular identifiers. A single record per CDR3 protein comes from TCRdb applying MiXCR to the PCR reads. The sample includes about 770,000 distinct CDR3 sequences, more than 45% seen only once; the top ten take approximately 4.4%. V was pared by 0 bases and J by 7 bases, with 14 bases between. Germline V gives CDR1 SGHRS, CDR2 YFSETQ. CDR3 size: 15 residues. Concerning this clonotype: Its antigen is still unknown.

The J gene is TRBJ2-1, the V gene TRBV5-1, with TRBD1 as a possible D gene (6 bases). The receptor was isolated from a girl aged 10 to 17 with multiple sclerosis. Material: blood. CDR3 nucleotides: TGCGCCAGCAGCTTGGGTACTAGTAGGGGGAATGAGCAGTTCTTC. Translated, it gives CASSLGTSRGNEQFF.